Below are 3 T cell receptor beta chains sequenced from a single sample in a study of T cell clonality in common variable immunodeficiency. Method: immunoSEQ multiplex PCR; TCRdb's copy keeps in-frame clones and lacks some. Singletons are absent from the sample, which has 50,000 to 65,000 clones. Sequenced: peripheral blood mononuclear cells. The source of these receptors is a person aged 18 to 75 in good health.

At least ten counts were recorded for this clone. The read terminates 3 residues ahead of where the CDR3 ends, so the germline J gene completes it. The rearrangement joins TRBV6-2 or TRBV6-3 to TRBJ1-5; tentative D call: TRBD1 (5 bases). This CDR3 has 13 residues. CDR1 and CDR2 from the germline V gene are MNHEY and SVGEGT. The V end was cut by 6 bases, the J end by 6 bases, with 12 bases between. CDR3 amino acids: CASRAGFGQPQHF. The covered CDR3 bases are TGTGCCAGCAGGGCAGGGTTTGGTCAGCCC.

This clone was recorded a few times. The sequenced fragment ends 3 residues before the CDR3 boundary, so the rest is inferred from the germline J gene. The V and J genes are TRBV18 and TRBJ1-2; 7 bases are a match to TRBD1. The CDR3 has 18 residues. Germline CDR1 reads KGHSH; CDR2 reads LQKENI. CDR3: CASSPMTSGGQTSNIYTF. Incomplete CDR3 DNA: TGTGCCAGCTCACCAATGACCTCAGGGGGACAGACTTCGAACATC.

This clone was seen ten or more times. The CDR3: CASSSTQSGTPLHF. The sequenced CDR3 bases are TGTGCCAGCAGCTCTACCCAGTCGGGGACACCC. The chain carries TRBV11-2 and TRBJ1-6; unclear D gene. The CDR3 goes on 3 residues after the read ends, and that part is filled in from the germline J gene. Per the germline V gene, CDR1 is SGHAT and CDR2 is FQNNGV. This CDR3 is 14 amino acids long. Trimming left V 4 bases short and J 11 bases short, with 15 bases between.